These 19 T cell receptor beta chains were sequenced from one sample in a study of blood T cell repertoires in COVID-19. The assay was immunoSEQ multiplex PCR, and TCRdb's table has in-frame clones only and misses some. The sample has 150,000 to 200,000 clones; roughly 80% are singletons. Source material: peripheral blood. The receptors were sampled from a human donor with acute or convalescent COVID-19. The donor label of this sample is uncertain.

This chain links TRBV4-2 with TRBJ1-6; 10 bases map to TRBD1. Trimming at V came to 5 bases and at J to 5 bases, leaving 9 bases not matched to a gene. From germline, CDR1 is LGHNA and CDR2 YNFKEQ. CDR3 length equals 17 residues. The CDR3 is CASSYATGGLDNSPLHF. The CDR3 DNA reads TGTGCCAGCAGCTACGCGACAGGGGGCCTCGATAATTCACCCCTCCACTTT.

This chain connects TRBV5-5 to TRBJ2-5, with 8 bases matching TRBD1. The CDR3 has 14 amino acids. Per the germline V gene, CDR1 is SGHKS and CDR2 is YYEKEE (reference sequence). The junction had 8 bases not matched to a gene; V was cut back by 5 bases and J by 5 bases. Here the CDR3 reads CASRAGGSVETQYF. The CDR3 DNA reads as TGTGCCAGCAGGGCAGGGGGCAGCGTGGAGACCCAGTACTTC. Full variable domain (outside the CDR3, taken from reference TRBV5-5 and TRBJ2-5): DAGVTQSPTHLIKTRGQQVTLRCSPISGHKSVSWYQQVLGQGPQFIFQYYEKEERGRGNFPDRFSARQFPNYSSELNVNALLLGDSALYLCASRAGGSVETQYFGPGTRLLVL.

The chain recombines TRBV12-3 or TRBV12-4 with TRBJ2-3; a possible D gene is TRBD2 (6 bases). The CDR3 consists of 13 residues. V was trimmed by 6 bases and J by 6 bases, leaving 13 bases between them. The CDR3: CASSFLGGDTQYF. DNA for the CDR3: TGTGCCAGCAGCTTTTTGGGAGGCGATACGCAGTATTTT.

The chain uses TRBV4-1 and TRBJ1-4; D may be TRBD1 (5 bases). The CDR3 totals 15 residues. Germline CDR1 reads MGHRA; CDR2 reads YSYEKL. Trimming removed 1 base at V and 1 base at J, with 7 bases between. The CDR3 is CASSQGGGTNEKLFF. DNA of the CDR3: TGCGCCAGCAGCCAAGGGGGGGGAACTAATGAAAAACTGTTTTTT.

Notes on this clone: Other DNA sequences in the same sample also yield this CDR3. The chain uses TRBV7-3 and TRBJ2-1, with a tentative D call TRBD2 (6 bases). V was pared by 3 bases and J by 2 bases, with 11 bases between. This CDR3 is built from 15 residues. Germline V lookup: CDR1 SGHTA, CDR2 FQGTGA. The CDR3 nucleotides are TGTGCCAGCAGCTTGACTAGAGGGGCCTACAATGAGCAGTTCTTC. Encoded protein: CASSLTRGAYNEQFF.

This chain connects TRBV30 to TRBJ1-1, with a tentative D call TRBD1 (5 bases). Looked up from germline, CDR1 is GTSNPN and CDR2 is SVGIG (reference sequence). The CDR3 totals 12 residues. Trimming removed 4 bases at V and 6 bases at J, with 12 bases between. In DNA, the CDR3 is TGTGCCTGGATCACAGGTGGAGCTGAAGCTTTCTTT. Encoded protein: CAWITGGAEAFF.

CDR3 nucleotides: TGTGCCAGCAGCTTAAGACAGCACCGGGAGCTGTTTTTT. Protein sequence: CASSLRQHRELFF. The chain uses TRBV7-3 and TRBJ2-2, with D possibly being TRBD1 (5 bases). The CDR3 runs 13 residues. The V end lost 1 base, the J end lost 9 bases, and 9 bases lay between the germline ends. CDR1 and CDR2 from the germline V gene are SGHTA and FQGTGA. The whole variable domain, filled in from reference TRBV7-3 and TRBJ2-2, reads GAGVSQTPSNKVTEKGKYVELRCDPISGHTALYWYRQSLGQGPEFLIYFQGTGAADDSGLPNDRFFAVRPEGSVSTLKIQRTERGDSAVYLCASSLRQHRELFFGEGSRLTVL.

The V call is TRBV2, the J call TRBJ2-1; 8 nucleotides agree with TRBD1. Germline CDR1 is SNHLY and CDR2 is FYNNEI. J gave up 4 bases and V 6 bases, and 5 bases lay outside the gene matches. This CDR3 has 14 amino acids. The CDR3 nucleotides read TGTGCCAGCAGGGACAGGGAGGCTTACAATGAGCAGTTCTTC. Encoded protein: CASRDREAYNEQFF.

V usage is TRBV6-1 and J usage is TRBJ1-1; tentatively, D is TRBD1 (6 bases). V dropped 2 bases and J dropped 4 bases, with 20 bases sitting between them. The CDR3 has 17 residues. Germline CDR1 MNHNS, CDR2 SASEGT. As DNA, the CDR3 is TGTGCCAGCAGTGAACCATCGGGGGGGCGCGGAGCCACTGAAGCTTTCTTT. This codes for CASSEPSGGRGATEAFF.

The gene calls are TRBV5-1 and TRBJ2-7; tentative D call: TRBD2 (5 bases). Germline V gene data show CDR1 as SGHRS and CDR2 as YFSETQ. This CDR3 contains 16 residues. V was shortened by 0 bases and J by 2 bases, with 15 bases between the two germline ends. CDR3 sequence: CASSLGARRGTYEQYF. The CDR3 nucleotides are TGCGCCAGCAGCTTGGGGGCCCGACGGGGTACCTACGAGCAGTACTTC.

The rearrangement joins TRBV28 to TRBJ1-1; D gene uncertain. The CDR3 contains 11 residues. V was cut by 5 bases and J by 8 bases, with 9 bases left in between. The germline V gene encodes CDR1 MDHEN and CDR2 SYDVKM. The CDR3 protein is CASSLTREAFF. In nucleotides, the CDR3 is TGTGCCAGCAGTCTCACGAGGGAAGCTTTCTTT.

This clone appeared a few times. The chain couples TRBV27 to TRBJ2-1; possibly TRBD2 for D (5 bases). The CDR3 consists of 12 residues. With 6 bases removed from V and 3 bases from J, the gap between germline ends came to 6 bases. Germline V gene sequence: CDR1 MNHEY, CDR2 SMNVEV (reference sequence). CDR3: CASSTSYNEQFF. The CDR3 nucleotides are TGTGCCAGCAGCACTAGCTACAATGAGCAGTTCTTC.

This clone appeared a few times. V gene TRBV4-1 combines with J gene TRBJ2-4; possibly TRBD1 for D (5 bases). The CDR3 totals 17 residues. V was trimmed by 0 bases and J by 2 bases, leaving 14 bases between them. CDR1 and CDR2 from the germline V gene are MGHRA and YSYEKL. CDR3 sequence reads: CASSQDAPQGTKNIQYF. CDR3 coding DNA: TGCGCCAGCAGCCAAGATGCTCCTCAGGGTACCAAAAACATTCAGTACTTC.

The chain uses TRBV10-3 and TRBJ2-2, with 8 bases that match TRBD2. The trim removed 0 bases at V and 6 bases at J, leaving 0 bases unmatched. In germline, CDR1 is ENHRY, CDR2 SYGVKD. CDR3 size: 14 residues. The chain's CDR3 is CAISESAGAGELFF. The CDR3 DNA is TGTGCCATCAGTGAGTCAGCGGGGGCCGGGGAGCTGTTTTTT.

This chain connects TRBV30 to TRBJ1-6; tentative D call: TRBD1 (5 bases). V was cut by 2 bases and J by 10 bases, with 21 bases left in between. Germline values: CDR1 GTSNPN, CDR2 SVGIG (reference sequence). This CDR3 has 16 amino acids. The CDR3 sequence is CAWSRAGVLGRSPLHF. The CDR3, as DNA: TGTGCCTGGAGTAGGGCAGGAGTTTTGGGGCGATCACCCCTCCACTTT. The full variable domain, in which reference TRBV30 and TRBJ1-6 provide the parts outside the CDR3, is SQTIHQWPATLVQPVGSPLSLECTVEGTSNPNLYWYRQAAGRGLQLLFYSVGIGQISSEVPQNLSASRPQDRQFILSSKKLLLSDSGFYLCAWSRAGVLGRSPLHFGNGTRLTVT.

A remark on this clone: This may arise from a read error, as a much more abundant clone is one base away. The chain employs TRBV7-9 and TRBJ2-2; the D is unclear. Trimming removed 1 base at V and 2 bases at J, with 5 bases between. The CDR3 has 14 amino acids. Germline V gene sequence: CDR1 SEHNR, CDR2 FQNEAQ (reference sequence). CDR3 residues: CASSLDSNTGELFF. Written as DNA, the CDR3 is TGTGCCAGCAGCTTAGACAGTAACACCGGGGAGCTGTTTTTT. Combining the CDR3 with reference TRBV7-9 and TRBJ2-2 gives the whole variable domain DTGVSQNPRHKITKRGQNVTFRCDPISEHNRLYWYRQTLGQGPEFLTYFQNEAQLEKSRLLSDRFSAERPKGSFSTLEIQRTEQGDSAMYLCASSLDSNTGELFFGEGSRLTVL.

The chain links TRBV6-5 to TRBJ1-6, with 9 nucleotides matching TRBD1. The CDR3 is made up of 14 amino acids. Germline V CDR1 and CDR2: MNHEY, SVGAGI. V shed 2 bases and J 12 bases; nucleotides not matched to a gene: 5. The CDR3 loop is CASSYPTGGGPLHF. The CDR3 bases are TGTGCCAGCAGTTACCCGACAGGGGGGGGACCCCTCCACTTT.

CDR3 nucleotides: TGTGCCAGCAGCCTCCAGGGGGCTAAAAACATTCAGTACTTC. Protein: CASSLQGAKNIQYF. The chain is built from TRBV28 and TRBJ2-4; TRBD1 aligns across 8 bases. The V gene's germline CDR1 is MDHEN and CDR2 SYDVKM. After removal of 6 bases from V and 4 bases from J, the junction contained 5 bases not matched to a gene. The CDR3 contains 14 residues. The entire variable domain, with the rest obtained from reference TRBV28 and TRBJ2-4, is as follows: DVKVTQSSRYLVKRTGEKVFLECVQDMDHENMFWYRQDPGLGLRLIYFSYDVKMKEKGDIPEGYSVSREKKERFSLILESASTNQTSMYLCASSLQGAKNIQYFGAGTRLSVL.

The CDR3 protein is CASSQAQTPSYEQYF. CDR3 nucleotides: TGTGCCAGCAGCCAAGCTCAGACACCATCCTACGAGCAGTACTTC. The chain uses TRBV4-2 and TRBJ2-7; D unclear. This CDR3 comprises 15 residues. In germline, CDR1 is LGHNA, CDR2 YNFKEQ. The germline V and J ends were trimmed by 1 base and 1 base, with 11 bases remaining between them.